These 23 T cell receptor beta chains originate from one sample sequenced in a study of blood T cell repertoires in COVID-19. Sequencing used immunoSEQ multiplex PCR; TCRdb keeps in-frame clones, though not all of them. The data contain 310,000 or so clones, around 87% of them singletons. Sequencing was done on a sample of PBMCs or T cells enriched from blood (not recorded which). The source of these receptors is a woman aged 18-29 years with acute COVID-19.

This clone showed up just once. V and J are TRBV7-9 and TRBJ2-7; D is possibly TRBD2 (7 bases). The germline V and J ends were trimmed by 0 bases and 6 bases, with 12 bases remaining between them. The CDR3 loop spans 14 amino acids. Germline values: CDR1 SEHNR, CDR2 FQNEAQ (reference sequence). Written as DNA, the CDR3 is TGTGCCAGCAGCTTAGCCCTGGGGGGGGCCGAGCAGTACTTC. This translates into CASSLALGGAEQYF.

This chain connects TRBV4-1 to TRBJ1-1; TRBD1 matches at 8 bases. This CDR3 comprises 17 residues. V dropped 2 bases and J dropped 1; count of bases not matched to a gene: 9. Germline V gene lookup returns CDR1 MGHRA and CDR2 YSYEKL. In nucleotides, the CDR3 is TGCGCCAGCAGCCAAACCCGAGGACAGGGCTGGAACACTGAAGCTTTCTTT. Translation gives CASSQTRGQGWNTEAFF.

The rearrangement links TRBV9 to TRBJ1-2, with TRBD1 matching over 7 bases. The V and J ends lost 4 bases and 1 base, in that order; junction bases with no gene match: 7. Germline-derived CDR1 and CDR2 are SGDLS and YYNGEE. The CDR3 sequence is 15 residues long. Here the CDR3 DNA reads TGTGCCAGCAGCTCCAGGACAGGATTTAACTATGGCTACACCTTC. Translating it yields CASSSRTGFNYGYTF.

The gene calls are TRBV24-1 and TRBJ2-1; 7 nucleotides match TRBD1. J was trimmed by 11 bases and V by 4 bases; bases with no gene match: 10. The CDR3 consists of 14 residues. Per the germline V gene, CDR1 is KGHDR and CDR2 is SFDVKD. The CDR3 here is CATSESGGQDQQFF. CDR3 nucleotides: TGTGCCACCAGTGAAAGCGGCGGACAGGATCAGCAGTTCTTC.

The chain is built from TRBV27 and TRBJ1-5; 10 bases are shared with TRBD1. This CDR3 region has 16 residues. Losses at the gene ends were 5 bases for V and 5 bases for J; bases not matched to a gene: 9. Looked up from germline, CDR1 is MNHEY and CDR2 is SMNVEV (reference sequence). CDR3 in amino acids: CASSTRQGAGDQPQHF. DNA for the CDR3: TGTGCCAGCAGTACCCGACAGGGGGCAGGGGATCAGCCCCAGCATTTT.

This clone has a handful of counts. The J gene is TRBJ1-1, the V gene TRBV5-1; a possible D gene is TRBD1 (5 bases). The CDR3 is made up of 15 amino acids. CDR1 is SGHRS and CDR2 is YFSETQ in the germline V gene. Trimming took 0 bases from V and 5 from J, leaving 14 bases between them. As DNA, the CDR3 is TGCGCCAGCAGCTTGGTCCCTGGGGCTTTGACTGAAGCTTTCTTT. Translated, it gives CASSLVPGALTEAFF.

A few counts support this clone. The chain links TRBV12-3 or TRBV12-4 to TRBJ2-4; tentative D call: TRBD2 (6 bases). The CDR3 is made up of 12 amino acids. Trimming shortened V by 1 base and J by 12 bases, and 10 bases separated the two germline ends. This chain's CDR3 is CASSLGGVAQYF. CDR3 nucleotides: TGTGCCAGCAGTTTAGGGGGGGTGGCTCAGTACTTC.

This sequence joins TRBV7-9 and TRBJ2-3; TRBD2 might be the D (6 bases). CDR1 is SEHNR and CDR2 is FQNEAQ in the germline V gene (reference sequence). This CDR3 is built from 15 residues. Trimming shortened V by 5 bases and J by 1 base, and 13 bases separated the two germline ends. Here the CDR3 DNA reads TGTGCCAGCAGCCCCCCCGGGACTGGCACAGATACGCAGTATTTT. Protein sequence: CASSPPGTGTDTQYF.

V and J are TRBV28 and TRBJ2-5; no reliable D call. This CDR3 is built from 14 residues. Looked up from germline, CDR1 is MDHEN and CDR2 is SYDVKM. V lost 1 base and J lost 1, with 7 bases in between. CDR3 region: CASSLSRPQETQYF. For the CDR3, the DNA is TGTGCCAGCAGTTTATCCAGGCCCCAAGAGACCCAGTACTTC. Full variable domain (outside the CDR3, taken from reference TRBV28 and TRBJ2-5): DVKVTQSSRYLVKRTGEKVFLECVQDMDHENMFWYRQDPGLGLRLIYFSYDVKMKEKGDIPEGYSVSREKKERFSLILESASTNQTSMYLCASSLSRPQETQYFGPGTRLLVL.

J is TRBJ1-5 and V is TRBV24-1, with TRBD1 identical over 8 bases. Germline assignment: CDR1 KGHDR and CDR2 SFDVKD. The CDR3 contains 15 residues. The trim removed 7 bases at V and 4 bases at J, leaving 8 bases unmatched. CDR3 nucleotides: TGTGCCACCAGCCTGGGGACAGGCGGAAATCAGCCCCAGCATTTT. Protein product: CATSLGTGGNQPQHF.

The chain joins TRBV19 to TRBJ1-1; D gene unclear. CDR1 and CDR2 from the germline V gene are LNHDA and SQIVND (reference sequence). Trimming left V 5 bases short and J 1 base short, with 8 bases between. The CDR3 has 13 amino acids. The CDR3 here is CASSLGANTEAFF. In nucleotides, the CDR3 is TGTGCCAGTAGTCTGGGAGCGAACACTGAAGCTTTCTTT.

This clone has only a few counts. The chain has TRBV12-3 or TRBV12-4 and TRBJ2-7; 7 bases agree with TRBD2. The CDR3 runs to 11 residues. The V segment lost 8 bases and the J segment 6 bases; nucleotides outside the gene matches: 4. DNA for the CDR3: TGTGCCAGCGGGCGGGGGTTCGAGCAGTACTTC. Amino acids: CASGRGFEQYF.

The table lists this clone with a count of one. The chain couples TRBV7-9 to TRBJ2-7, with TRBD1 identical over 9 bases. V shed 5 bases, J shed 5 bases, and the junction held 7 bases outside the gene matches. Per germline, CDR1 SEHNR and CDR2 FQNEAQ (reference sequence). This CDR3 comprises 14 residues. The CDR3 loop reads CASSARTGVNEQYF. In DNA, the CDR3 is TGTGCCAGCAGCGCTAGGACAGGGGTTAACGAGCAGTACTTC.

This clone was seen just once. The chain uses TRBV27 and TRBJ1-1; D unresolved. The ends were cut back, 4 bases at V and 0 bases at J, with 6 bases in the middle. In germline, CDR1 is MNHEY, CDR2 SMNVEV (reference sequence). This CDR3 spans 13 amino acids. The CDR3 nucleotides are TGTGCCAGCAGTTCCTACGTGAACACTGAAGCTTTCTTT. The encoded protein is CASSSYVNTEAFF.

This clone appeared once. This rearrangement joins TRBV7-9 to TRBJ2-3; 9 nucleotides line up with TRBD2. The CDR3 runs 19 residues. V lost 3 bases and J lost 0; bases outside the gene matches: 13. From germline, CDR1 is SEHNR and CDR2 FQNEAQ (reference sequence). The CDR3 nucleotides read TGTGCCAGCAGCTTCCTCGAGGGCGGGAGGGTGATTAGCACAGATACGCAGTATTTT. Translated: CASSFLEGGRVISTDTQYF.

This chain links TRBV3-1 (or the pseudogene TRBV3-2) with TRBJ2-3, with 12 bases that match TRBD2. This CDR3 spans 13 amino acids. V trimming: 1 base; J trimming: 10 bases; junction bases outside the gene matches: 0. From germline, CDR1 is LGHDT and CDR2 YNNKEL (reference sequence). The chain's CDR3 is CASSQGLAGAQYF. CDR3 DNA: TGTGCCAGCAGCCAAGGACTAGCGGGAGCGCAGTATTTT.

Details on this clone: The junction departs from germline at one end; a sequencing error may be responsible. V gene TRBV15 combines with J gene TRBJ2-1; possibly TRBD1 for D (6 bases). The V gene's germline CDR1 is LNHNV and CDR2 YYDKDF (reference sequence). This CDR3 comprises 14 residues. The CDR3 bases are TGTGCCACCAGCAGAGGTACAGGGTACAGTGAGCAGTTCTTC. Amino acids: CATSRGTGYSEQFF.

This chain connects TRBV5-5 to TRBJ2-3, with 10 bases identical to TRBD1. Germline trimming cut 5 bases from V and 2 bases from J; bases unmatched to any gene: 2. The CDR3 has 14 amino acids. Germline loops: CDR1 SGHKS, CDR2 YYEKEE (reference sequence). CDR3 nucleotides: TGTGCCAGCAGTGGGACAGGGGACACAGATACGCAGTATTTT. Translating gives CASSGTGDTDTQYF.

This clone has a single count. This rearrangement joins TRBV24-1 to TRBJ2-7, with 9 bases lining up with TRBD1. The V gene end was trimmed by 0 bases and the J gene end by 2 bases; junction bases not matched to a gene: 10. In germline, CDR1 is KGHDR, CDR2 SFDVKD. The CDR3 extends over 18 amino acids. CDR3 in amino acids: CATSDLPAPGQGPYEQYF. In nucleotides, the CDR3 is TGTGCCACCAGTGATTTGCCGGCCCCGGGACAGGGACCCTACGAGCAGTACTTC.

This clone has a single count. This sequence joins TRBV5-5 and TRBJ1-2; D is uncertain. V lost 1 base and J lost 5, with 3 bases in between. Germline CDR1 and CDR2: SGHKS and YYEKEE (reference sequence). This CDR3 comprises 11 residues. The chain's CDR3 is CASSLSYGYTF. CDR3 nucleotide sequence: TGTGCCAGCAGCTTGTCTTATGGCTACACCTTC.

The rearrangement joins TRBV7-2 to TRBJ1-3; D perhaps matches TRBD1 (5 bases). Germline CDR1 and CDR2: SGHTA and FQGNSA. With 1 base removed from V and 8 bases from J, the gap between germline ends came to 15 bases. The CDR3 length is 15 residues. CDR3 DNA: TGTGCCAGCAGCTTAGGGGCCTGGGGGGTTGACACCATATATTTT. Translation gives CASSLGAWGVDTIYF.

The chain employs TRBV18 and TRBJ2-3; the D is unclear. Germline V gives CDR1 KGHSH, CDR2 LQKENI. The V gene lost 5 bases and the J gene lost 2 bases, with 5 bases spanning the gap. The CDR3 runs 12 residues. CDR3 protein: CASSSYTDTQYF. CDR3 DNA: TGTGCCAGCTCATCTTACACAGATACGCAGTATTTT.

V gene TRBV5-1 combines with J gene TRBJ1-5; 9 nucleotides match TRBD1. Trimming took 4 bases from V and 4 from J; bases not matched to a gene: 3. The germline V gene has CDR1 SGHRS and CDR2 YFSETQ. This CDR3 has 14 residues. CDR3 sequence reads: CASSPGTGNQPQHF. The CDR3 DNA sequence: TGCGCCAGCAGCCCAGGGACAGGGAATCAGCCCCAGCATTTT.